Presented here are 19 T cell receptor beta chains from one specimen sequenced in a study of control samples from healthy donors and cancer patients. The assay was immunoSEQ multiplex PCR, and TCRdb's table has in-frame clones only and misses some. Of approximately 130,000 clones listed, 87% are singletons. Sequencing used blood. These TCRs come from a man between 25 and 39 years old in good health.

The V and J genes are TRBV7-2 and TRBJ2-5; 8 nucleotides align to TRBD2. The J segment lost 1 base and the V segment lost 6 bases, leaving 4 bases of the junction unmatched. The CDR3 runs to 14 residues. Germline V CDR1 and CDR2: SGHTA, FQGNSA. As DNA, the CDR3 is TGTGCCAGCAGTCCCGGACTAGCCCAAGAGACCCAGTACTTC. Its protein product is CASSPGLAQETQYF.

This clone was found a few times. J is TRBJ1-2 and V is TRBV2; D is unclear. This CDR3 is 12 amino acids long. Germline values: CDR1 SNHLY, CDR2 FYNNEI. V lost 4 bases and J 5 bases, leaving 8 bases between the germline ends. The CDR3, as DNA: TGTGCCAGCAGTGGGGGAGAATATGGCTACACCTTC. Amino acid sequence: CASSGGEYGYTF.

The CDR3 region is CASSEALRGNEQFF. In DNA, the CDR3 is TGTGCCAGCAGTGAAGCGCTTCGAGGTAATGAGCAGTTCTTC. This sequence joins TRBV2 and TRBJ2-1; no firm D call. Trimming took 0 bases from V and 7 from J, leaving 10 bases between them. The CDR3 covers 14 residues. The germline V gene has CDR1 SNHLY and CDR2 FYNNEI.

This chain connects TRBV4-1 to TRBJ2-2; D gene unclear. This CDR3 contains 13 residues. Germline CDR1 MGHRA, CDR2 YSYEKL. V shed 0 bases and J shed 7 bases, with 6 bases lying between them. CDR3 residues: CASSQEWDGELFF. The CDR3 DNA reads as TGCGCCAGCAGCCAAGAGTGGGACGGGGAGCTGTTTTTT.

This chain joins TRBV5-1 and TRBJ1-2; D not certain. The CDR3 runs 15 residues. The V gene's germline CDR1 is SGHRS and CDR2 YFSETQ. Trimming took off 0 bases at V and 1 base at J, with 10 bases between the two ends. CDR3 amino acids: CASSLEDAVNYGYTF. CDR3 bases: TGCGCCAGCAGCTTGGAAGACGCTGTTAACTATGGCTACACCTTC.

This chain uses TRBV7-3 with TRBJ2-2, with D perhaps TRBD1 (6 bases). Trimming shortened V by 4 bases and J by 9 bases, and 18 bases separated the two germline ends. Germline assignment: CDR1 SGHTA and CDR2 FQGTGA. This CDR3 has 15 residues. The DNA of the CDR3 is TGTGCCAGCAGCTCGACTGACAGGTCCCAGCGGGAGCTGTTTTTT. The encoded protein is CASSSTDRSQRELFF.

The chain employs TRBV2 and TRBJ1-2; 7 nucleotides agree with TRBD1. V was pared by 2 bases and J by 9 bases, with 9 bases of the junction left unmatched. The CDR3 covers 14 residues. Germline CDR1 reads SNHLY; CDR2 reads FYNNEI. CDR3 sequence: CASSERQGEYSYTF. The CDR3 DNA reads as TGTGCCAGCAGTGAAAGACAGGGCGAGTATAGCTACACCTTC.

This rearrangement joins TRBV19 to TRBJ1-1; D unresolved. This CDR3 is built from 13 residues. Trimming shortened V by 6 bases and J by 3 bases, and 11 bases separated the two germline ends. Germline values: CDR1 LNHDA, CDR2 SQIVND (reference sequence). The CDR3 spells CASRRQMDTEAFF. DNA of the CDR3: TGTGCCAGTAGACGACAAATGGACACTGAAGCTTTCTTT.

The chain has TRBV4-1 and TRBJ2-7, with a tentative D call TRBD2 (5 bases). This CDR3 has 13 amino acids. The V and J ends lost 2 bases and 5 bases respectively, with 10 bases between them. Germline V gene data show CDR1 as MGHRA and CDR2 as YSYEKL. CDR3 sequence reads: CASSQRAGDEQYF. The DNA of the CDR3 is TGCGCCAGCAGCCAACGAGCCGGGGACGAGCAGTACTTC.

The chain combines TRBV19 with TRBJ1-1; D is ambiguous. V lost 6 bases, J lost 5 bases, and 13 bases lay in between. The CDR3 has 13 amino acids. Looked up from germline, CDR1 is LNHDA and CDR2 is SQIVND (reference sequence). The CDR3 sequence: CASSNNLRTEAFF. CDR3 bases: TGTGCCAGTAGCAACAACCTAAGAACTGAAGCTTTCTTT.

The chain employs TRBV5-1 and TRBJ1-3; D remains unclear. V shed 4 bases and J shed 0 bases, with 11 bases lying between them. This CDR3 has 15 amino acids. Germline assignment: CDR1 SGHRS and CDR2 YFSETQ. This chain's CDR3 is CASSPGQYSGNTIYF. The CDR3 bases are TGCGCCAGCAGCCCTGGGCAGTACTCTGGAAACACCATATATTTT.

The chain employs TRBV10-2 and TRBJ2-5; D is uncertain. The CDR3 spans 11 residues. The germline gives CDR1 WSHSY, CDR2 SAAADI. With 5 bases removed from V and 2 bases from J, the gap between germline ends came to 3 bases. The CDR3 reads CASSQQETQYF. As DNA, the CDR3 is TGCGCCAGCAGTCAACAAGAGACCCAGTACTTC.

This rearrangement joins TRBV19 to TRBJ1-6; D may be TRBD1 (6 bases). Germline CDR1 and CDR2: LNHDA and SQIVND (reference sequence). The CDR3 extends over 14 amino acids. Trimming pared 5 bases from V and 4 bases from J, leaving 9 bases between. The CDR3 loop reads CASSAGQYNSPLHF. CDR3 bases: TGTGCCAGTAGTGCGGGACAATATAATTCACCCCTCCACTTT.

CDR3 sequence (DNA): TGTGCCTGGAGTAGTGACAGCGACAATCAGCCCCAGCATTTT. This gives the protein CAWSSDSDNQPQHF. The genes are TRBV30 and TRBJ1-5; maybe TRBD1 (5 bases). This CDR3 comprises 14 residues. V was trimmed by 2 bases and J by 3 bases, leaving 11 bases between them. CDR1 is GTSNPN and CDR2 is SVGIG in the germline V gene (reference sequence).

The rearrangement uses TRBV7-3 and TRBJ2-2; 10 bases fit TRBD2. From germline, CDR1 is SGHTA and CDR2 FQGTGA. J lost 3 bases, V lost 3 bases, and 7 bases had no gene match. This CDR3 has 17 residues. The CDR3 loop is CASSFDPGLAYTGELFF. The CDR3 nucleotides read TGTGCCAGCAGCTTTGATCCGGGACTAGCGTACACCGGGGAGCTGTTTTTT.

The chain couples TRBV5-6 to TRBJ2-7; D call uncertain. The CDR3 extends over 13 amino acids. The ends were cut back, 5 bases at V and 1 base at J, with 10 bases in the middle. Germline V gene sequence: CDR1 SGHDT, CDR2 YYEEEE. CDR3 loop: CASSRWGSYEQYF. CDR3 in DNA: TGTGCCAGCAGTAGGTGGGGTTCCTACGAGCAGTACTTC.

The chain employs TRBV2 and TRBJ1-5, with D possibly being TRBD1 (5 bases). Trimming left V 5 bases short and J 1 base short, with 15 bases between. CDR1 is SNHLY, CDR2 FYNNEI, per germline. The CDR3 loop spans 16 amino acids. The CDR3 loop reads CASSLDSGASNQPQHF. The DNA for the CDR3 is TGTGCCAGCAGTCTGGATTCCGGGGCCAGCAATCAGCCCCAGCATTTT.

In its sample, this clone was seen a few times. The rearrangement joins TRBV30 to TRBJ1-1; TRBD1 might be the D (5 bases). The V gene lost 5 bases and the J gene lost 1 base, with 14 bases spanning the gap. The CDR3 is 14 amino acids. Per germline, CDR1 GTSNPN and CDR2 SVGIG (reference sequence). The CDR3 nucleotides are TGTGCCTGGGGCGCAGGGTTGGAGAACACTGAAGCTTTCTTT. Translating it yields CAWGAGLENTEAFF.

The V gene is TRBV24-1, the J gene TRBJ2-1; D is uncertain. Trimming took 10 bases from V and 6 from J, leaving 9 bases between them. The CDR3 covers 11 residues. Germline lookup yields CDR1 KGHDR and CDR2 SFDVKD. DNA for the CDR3: TGTGCCACTGGAGCGATCAATGAGCAGTTCTTC. This sequence encodes CATGAINEQFF.